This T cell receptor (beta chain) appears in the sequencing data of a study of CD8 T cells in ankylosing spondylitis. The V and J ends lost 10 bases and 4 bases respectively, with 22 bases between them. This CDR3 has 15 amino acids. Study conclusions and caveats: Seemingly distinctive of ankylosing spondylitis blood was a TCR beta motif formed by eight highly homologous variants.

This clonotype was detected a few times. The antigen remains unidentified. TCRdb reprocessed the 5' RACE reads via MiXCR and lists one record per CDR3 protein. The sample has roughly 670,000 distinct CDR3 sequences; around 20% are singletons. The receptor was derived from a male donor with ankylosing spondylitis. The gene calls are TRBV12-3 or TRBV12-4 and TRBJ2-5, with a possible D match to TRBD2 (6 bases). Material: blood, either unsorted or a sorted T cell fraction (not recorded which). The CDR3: CAIHLNQGTSETQYF. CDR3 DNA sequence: TGTGCCATCCACCTTAACCAAGGGACTTCAGAGACCCAGTACTTC.